This T cell receptor beta chain was documented in a study of cytomegalovirus exposure and HLA in healthy donors. Study-wide results and caveats: When analyzed later, the rates of TCR association showed variation by HLA locus, with DRB1 the most and HLA-C the fewest. Later analysis revealed greater clonal expansion in HLA-associated TCR beta chains than in equally common others. Several of the most significant clusters appeared, in a later analysis, to be linked to common viral pathogens. About 180 TCR beta chains were listed as cytomegalovirus-associated.

The CDR3 sequence is 14 residues long. Germline CDR1 SQVTM, CDR2 ANQGSEA. The V and J ends lost 4 bases and 3 bases, in that order; junction bases with no gene match: 6. This PCR relied on a set of 60 Vbeta primers and 13 Jbeta primers. TCRdb's copy holds only in-frame clones and misses some; the assay was immunoSEQ multiplex PCR. The table shows about 200,000 clones, with 65% to 90% occurring only once. This clone was observed a few times. Antigen specificity is unknown. Sequencing was performed on PBMCs. This chain links TRBV29-1 with TRBJ1-1; 9 positions match TRBD1. This TCR derives from a girl between 5 and 17 years old in good health and CMV-seronegative. The CDR3 spells CSVAGTGLDTEAFF. In DNA form, the CDR3 reads TGCAGCGTTGCTGGGACAGGGCTGGACACTGAAGCTTTCTTT.